These 15 T cell receptor beta chains originate from one sample sequenced in a study of technical replicates of blood from four donors. TCRdb keeps only in-frame clones here, not all; method: immunoSEQ multiplex PCR. This repertoire shows about 86,000 clones, approximately 96% found once; its top ten account for 0.37%. Sequenced input: T cells isolated from PBMCs. These receptors all come from a human donor in good health.

This clone has just one count. The rearrangement links TRBV18 to TRBJ2-7; 7 bases agree with TRBD1. Germline CDR1 is KGHSH and CDR2 is LQKENI. Trimming removed 4 bases from V and 0 bases from J; junction bases left unmatched: 15. This CDR3 comprises 18 residues. The CDR3 DNA reads as TGTGCCAGCTCACGGGGACAGTCAAGTCATCCCCTCTCCTACGAGCAGTACTTC. It encodes CASSRGQSSHPLSYEQYF.

The rearrangement joins TRBV14 to TRBJ2-7, with D uncertain. V was clipped by 1 base and J by 5 bases, with 9 bases between them. The germline gives CDR1 SGHDN, CDR2 FVKESK. The CDR3 totals 13 residues. CDR3 residues: CASSQVQFHEQYF. The CDR3 nucleotides are TGTGCCAGCAGCCAAGTACAGTTCCACGAGCAGTACTTC. The full variable domain, completed using reference TRBV14 and TRBJ2-7, is EAGVTQFPSHSVIEKGQTVTLRCDPISGHDNLYWYRRVMGKEIKFLLHFVKESKQDESGMPNNRFLAERTGGTYSTLKVQPAELEDSGVYFCASSQVQFHEQYFGPGTRLTVT.

J is TRBJ2-3 and V is TRBV5-6; 10 bases agree with TRBD1. This CDR3 region has 13 residues. Germline V CDR1 and CDR2: SGHDT, YYEEEE. V lost 4 bases, J lost 5 bases, and 1 base stayed unmatched. CDR3 region: CASSRTGGDTQYF. Here the CDR3 DNA reads TGTGCCAGCAGCAGGACAGGGGGAGATACGCAGTATTTT.

This chain links TRBV2 with TRBJ1-5; D perhaps matches TRBD1 (6 bases). Germline V gene data show CDR1 as SNHLY and CDR2 as FYNNEI. The CDR3 contains 13 residues. The V and J ends lost 7 bases and 2 bases respectively, with 9 bases between them. As DNA, the CDR3 is TGTGCCAGCACACAGGGTGGCAATCAGCCCCAGCATTTT. It codes for CASTQGGNQPQHF.

V gene TRBV27 combines with J gene TRBJ2-2, with 7 bases that match TRBD1. The germline CDR1 and CDR2 sequences are MNHEY and SMNVEV (reference sequence). With V trimmed by 2 bases and J by 7 bases, 4 bases remained unmatched. The CDR3 has 14 residues. As DNA, the CDR3 is TGTGCCAGCAGTTTACTACAGGGGAACGGGGAGCTGTTTTTT. This translates into CASSLLQGNGELFF.

The chain has TRBV5-6 and TRBJ2-2; 7 bases match TRBD1. Germline V CDR1 and CDR2: SGHDT, YYEEEE. Trimming at V came to 4 bases and at J to 3 bases, leaving 6 bases not matched to a gene. This CDR3 region has 15 residues. Written as DNA, the CDR3 is TGTGCCAGCAGCGACAGGGTTGTTTACACCGGGGAGCTGTTTTTT. Its translation is CASSDRVVYTGELFF.

This clone has only one observation. V usage is TRBV5-4 and J usage is TRBJ1-1; the D is unclear. The length of the CDR3 is 15 residues. Trimming cost V 2 bases and J 1 base, with 12 bases left between them. Germline V gives CDR1 SGHNT, CDR2 YYREEE (reference sequence). CDR3 protein: CASSFEIVGNTEAFF. In DNA, the CDR3 is TGTGCCAGCAGCTTTGAGATCGTCGGGAACACTGAAGCTTTCTTT.

V and J are TRBV18 and TRBJ2-1, with TRBD2 matching 9 bases. Trimming removed 3 bases from V and 6 bases from J; junction bases left unmatched: 9. Germline CDR1 and CDR2: KGHSH and LQKENI. CDR3 size: 16 residues. The CDR3 DNA is TGTGCCAGCTCACCCTTCTCCGGAGCGGGAGGCAATGAGCAGTTCTTC. It translates to CASSPFSGAGGNEQFF.

This clone has just one count. The chain uses TRBV14 and TRBJ2-7; tentative D call: TRBD2 (5 bases). Trimming removed 4 bases from V and 0 bases from J, with 13 bases in between. The germline gives CDR1 SGHDN, CDR2 FVKESK. CDR3 length: 15 residues. CDR3 nucleotides: TGTGCCAGCAGCCCTTTCTTAGCGAGCTCCTACGAGCAGTACTTC. Translating gives CASSPFLASSYEQYF.

J is TRBJ2-1 and V is TRBV10-3; 12 bases are shared with TRBD2. J was trimmed by 8 bases and V by 6 bases; bases with no gene match: 2. Germline lookup yields CDR1 ENHRY and CDR2 SYGVKD. The CDR3 contains 13 residues. The CDR3 sequence is CAIRTSGSYEQFF. In nucleotides, the CDR3 is TGTGCCATCAGGACTAGCGGGAGTTATGAGCAGTTCTTC.

V and J are TRBV30 and TRBJ2-7; weak D call: TRBD1 (6 bases). The V gene lost 1 base and the J gene lost 1 base, with 17 bases spanning the gap. The CDR3 loop spans 16 amino acids. Germline V CDR1 and CDR2: GTSNPN, SVGIG (reference sequence). The DNA of the CDR3 is TGTGCCTGGAGTGCCCCGGGACATCAGTCGTCCTACGAGCAGTACTTC. Its protein product is CAWSAPGHQSSYEQYF.

This chain uses TRBV5-1 with TRBJ2-7; unclear D gene. The CDR3 has 13 residues. Germline CDR1 and CDR2: SGHRS and YFSETQ. V lost 2 bases and J 6 bases, leaving 12 bases between the germline ends. CDR3 nucleotide sequence: TGCGCCAGCAGCTTATCGCTTTTCGGCGAGCAGTACTTC. The encoded protein is CASSLSLFGEQYF.

V usage is TRBV5-1 and J usage is TRBJ2-7; 11 positions agree with TRBD2. V dropped 7 bases and J dropped 2; count of bases not matched to a gene: 20. Per germline, CDR1 SGHRS and CDR2 YFSETQ. This CDR3 is built from 19 residues. CDR3 bases: TGCGCCAGCTTTTGGGGGGGGACTAGCGGTCGAGCCCAGCCCTACGAGCAGTACTTC. Residues: CASFWGGTSGRAQPYEQYF.

The chain joins TRBV6-5 to TRBJ1-1; tentatively, D is TRBD1 (6 bases). Per germline, CDR1 MNHEY and CDR2 SVGAGI. Between the trimmed V and J ends, which lost 6 bases and 1 base, there was a span of 12 bases. This CDR3 has 14 residues. CDR3 coding DNA: TGTGCCAGCAGCCCGGGACATACGAACACTGAAGCTTTCTTT. Its translation: CASSPGHTNTEAFF.

This clone was observed a handful of times. This chain links TRBV18 with TRBJ2-1; 14 nucleotides line up with TRBD2. Germline-derived CDR1 and CDR2 are KGHSH and LQKENI. V trimming: 1 base; J trimming: 7 bases; junction bases outside the gene matches: 0. There are 15 residues in the CDR3. CDR3 DNA: TGTGCCAGCTCACCACGGACTAGCGGGAGGAATGAGCAGTTCTTC. This codes for CASSPRTSGRNEQFF.